This TCR beta chain was recorded in a study of shared clonotypes between healthy human individuals. Broader study findings: Clonotype sharing among donors, it was expected, would be affected by sequencing depth.

This CDR3 contains 16 residues. The germline CDR1 and CDR2 sequences are SGHVS and FQNEAQ. The V gene end was trimmed by 1 base and the J gene end by 7 bases; junction bases not matched to a gene: 10. The quantity of DNA used in unsorted PBMC replicate PCRs was roughly 320 ng, corresponding to tens of thousands of T cell genomes. What was sequenced on ten immunoSEQ deep assay plates was unsorted PBMC DNA. Per the authors' pipeline: Filtering differed, since immunoSEQ gave only junction sequences and no quality scores. The assay was immunoSEQ multiplex PCR, and TCRdb's table has in-frame clones only and misses some. The V and J calls and clone size were taken over from that table, and D and trimming were inferred from the DNA. This table holds about 99,000 clones, over 40% found once. The table lists this clone with a few counts. What it binds is not known.

The receptor comes from a woman between 40 and 55 years old in good health. Some clones in this sample may be carry-over from other donors' samples. The sequencing sample was made of PBMCs. The chain joins TRBV7-8 to TRBJ2-7, with 10 nucleotides matching TRBD2. CDR3 in amino acids: CASSLGPAGGPREQYF. CDR3 nucleotide sequence: TGTGCCAGCAGCTTAGGCCCAGCGGGAGGGCCCCGGGAGCAGTACTTC.